Below, 15 T cell receptor beta chains from the same sample are listed, as sequenced in a study of T-cell memory formation after mild COVID-19. MiXCR was run by TCRdb on the 5' RACE reads, yielding one entry per CDR3 protein. The sample carries a few hundred thousand distinct CDR3 sequences, 20% to 25% recorded once. Sequencing was carried out using PBMCs or a T cell subset sorted from them (not recorded which). Receptors were obtained from an adult woman who had mild COVID-19 (a few samples of this study predate the infection). Cell type and time point are not known.

The V call is TRBV20-1, the J call TRBJ1-1, with TRBD1 as a possible D gene (6 bases). Per germline, CDR1 DFQATT and CDR2 SNEGSKA (reference sequence). V shed 0 bases and J shed 5 bases, with 13 bases lying between them. The CDR3 has 14 amino acids. As DNA, the CDR3 is TGCAGTGCTAGAGATCCGCGACAGGCGACTGAAGCTTTCTTT. Translation: CSARDPRQATEAFF.

The chain employs TRBV4-1 and TRBJ2-5; either TRBD1 or TRBD2 may supply D (5 bases each). CDR3 length: 15 amino acids. CDR1 is MGHRA, CDR2 YSYEKL, per germline. V was shortened by 4 bases and J by 1 base, with 13 bases between the two germline ends. CDR3: CASSPSTGTQETQYF. CDR3 nucleotides: TGCGCCAGCAGCCCGTCGACCGGGACCCAAGAGACCCAGTACTTC.

The rearrangement uses TRBV4-1 and TRBJ2-3; 9 bases agree with TRBD2. Trimming cost V 1 base and J 0 bases; bases outside gene matches: 8. This CDR3 is 18 amino acids long. The V gene's germline CDR1 is MGHRA and CDR2 YSYEKL. The CDR3: CASSQGLAGLSSTDTQYF. The CDR3 DNA is TGCGCCAGCAGCCAAGGCCTAGCGGGGCTCTCTAGCACAGATACGCAGTATTTT.

The chain joins TRBV5-1 to TRBJ2-7; D is undetermined. The V end was cut by 2 bases, the J end by 0 bases, with 18 bases between. Germline V gives CDR1 SGHRS, CDR2 YFSETQ. This CDR3 is 17 amino acids long. The CDR3 spells CASSFTWGWQSSYEQYF. The CDR3 DNA is TGCGCCAGCAGCTTTACTTGGGGATGGCAAAGCTCCTACGAGCAGTACTTC.

This clonotype has just a few counts. The chain links TRBV6-1 to TRBJ2-1, with 13 bases matching TRBD2. This CDR3 is built from 19 residues. Germline V gives CDR1 MNHNS, CDR2 SASEGT. Trimming at V came to 7 bases and at J to 3 bases, leaving 15 bases not matched to a gene. The CDR3 reads CASILQRGTSGAVYNEQFF. The CDR3 nucleotides are TGTGCCAGCATCCTCCAGCGCGGGACTAGCGGGGCCGTCTACAATGAGCAGTTCTTC.

This clonotype has a count of ten or more. V usage is TRBV5-1 and J usage is TRBJ2-7; TRBD1 or TRBD2 may be the D gene (5 bases each). There are 15 residues in the CDR3. The germline CDR1 and CDR2 sequences are SGHRS and YFSETQ. Trimming removed 1 base from V and 0 bases from J, with 11 bases in between. For the CDR3, the DNA is TGCGCCAGCAGCTTGTCAGCAGGGACCTCCTACGAGCAGTACTTC. Translation: CASSLSAGTSYEQYF.

This clonotype was recorded a few times. The chain combines TRBV3-1 with TRBJ1-2; D not certain. Germline CDR1 and CDR2: LGHDT and YNNKEL (reference sequence). Trimming took 4 bases from V and 4 from J, leaving 13 bases between them. The CDR3 consists of 14 residues. The CDR3 loop is CASSLGPGSYGYTF. The CDR3 DNA follows: TGTGCCAGCAGCCTCGGCCCAGGCAGCTATGGCTACACCTTC.

The count of this clonotype is one. V gene TRBV4-1 combines with J gene TRBJ1-3; 7 bases agree with TRBD1. Looked up from germline, CDR1 is MGHRA and CDR2 is YSYEKL. There are 16 residues in the CDR3. Germline trimming cut 4 bases from V and 4 bases from J; bases unmatched to any gene: 10. DNA for the CDR3: TGCGCCAGCAGCCTCCAGCAGGGGGTCTCGGGAAACACCATATATTTT. Protein sequence: CASSLQQGVSGNTIYF.

V gene TRBV12-3 or TRBV12-4 combines with J gene TRBJ2-1; weak D call: TRBD1 (7 bases). The ends were cut back, 4 bases at V and 4 bases at J, with 14 bases in the middle. This CDR3 spans 15 amino acids. The CDR3 reads CASSSRQGGYNEQFF. CDR3 in DNA: TGTGCCAGCAGTTCCAGACAGGGAGGATACAATGAGCAGTTCTTC.

The rearrangement links TRBV9 to TRBJ2-5; maybe TRBD1 (5 bases). Germline loops: CDR1 SGDLS, CDR2 YYNGEE. Deletions cut 7 bases from V and 5 bases from J, with 21 bases between. The CDR3 length is 15 residues. The CDR3 loop reads CASGEGAGFGETQYF. The CDR3 coding sequence is TGTGCCAGCGGGGAAGGGGCCGGGTTTGGGGAGACCCAGTACTTC.

The chain combines TRBV2 with TRBJ1-2, with 9 bases fitting TRBD1. Trimming removed 6 bases from V and 7 bases from J; junction bases left unmatched: 9. Germline V gives CDR1 SNHLY, CDR2 FYNNEI. CDR3 length: 14 amino acids. The CDR3 loop reads CASRGTGWRSGYTF. The CDR3 DNA follows: TGTGCCAGCAGAGGGACAGGGTGGAGGAGTGGCTACACCTTC.

This clonotype was observed many times. This chain connects TRBV7-9 to TRBJ2-1; 7 bases are shared with TRBD2. This CDR3 is 18 amino acids long. V shed 4 bases and J 1 base; nucleotides not matched to a gene: 13. Germline CDR1 is SEHNR and CDR2 is FQNEAQ (reference sequence). As DNA, the CDR3 is TGTGCCAGCAGCTCCATGGGGGGAGGGCCGGTTTCCTACAATGAGCAGTTCTTC. Translated: CASSSMGGGPVSYNEQFF.

The CDR3 DNA follows: TGTGCCAGCAGCCGACATGGGACCGGAAACACCATATATTTT. Amino acid sequence: CASSRHGTGNTIYF. The genes are TRBV14 and TRBJ1-3, with a weak D call TRBD1 (5 bases). Germline V lookup: CDR1 SGHDN, CDR2 FVKESK. The V gene lost 4 bases and the J gene lost 4 bases, with 11 bases spanning the gap. This CDR3 region has 14 residues.

The rearrangement uses TRBV12-3 or TRBV12-4 and TRBJ2-7; 7 nucleotides match TRBD1. V shed 5 bases, J shed 6 bases, and the junction held 7 bases outside the gene matches. CDR3 size: 13 residues. The CDR3 sequence: CASSAHRGLEQYF. The CDR3 nucleotides are TGTGCCAGCAGTGCCCACAGGGGCCTCGAGCAGTACTTC.

The chain has TRBV7-2 and TRBJ2-7, with 14 positions matching TRBD2. V dropped 2 bases and J dropped 6; count of bases not matched to a gene: 3. The CDR3 runs 15 residues. In germline, CDR1 is SGHTA, CDR2 FQGNSA. The CDR3 DNA reads TGTGCCAGCAGCTTACGACTAGCGGGAGGGGTCGAGCAGTACTTC. Translation gives CASSLRLAGGVEQYF.